What follows is one T cell receptor beta chain and its context. The target of this receptor is not known. Per-base qualities were not stored, and no clone one base away is much larger. For CDR1 and CDR2, the germline V gene (reference sequence) lists DFQATT and SNEGSKA. V and J are truncated by 6 bases and 5 bases respectively, leaving an intervening sequence of 10 bases. Taken from cysteine to phenylalanine, the CDR3 has 11 residues. Only CDR3 DNA remains: 33 bases, in frame from the first base. Each collaborating institution followed its own protocols to collect whole blood in K2EDTA tubes. For TCRbeta analysis, collaborators shipped samples as frozen whole blood, isolated PBMCs, or DNA extracted from either of those sample types. The data were obtained in a study of blood T cell repertoires in COVID-19 (dated by TCRdb to the early 2020s). Context from the whole study: The collaborator samples originated in the United States, Italy and Spain and spanned the acute and convalescent phases of COVID-19. The prospective study material was composed of cDNA or gDNA derived from T cells, B-cell-depleted T cells, or PBMCs. Subjects who had been exposed to COVID-19, were actively infected with it, or had recovered from it provided the deeply sampled blood TCRbeta repertoires that made up the dataset. A freely available public database, intended as a resource for researchers studying the immune response to SARS-CoV-2, is where the repertoires were released. The samples were drawn from two sources: the first 160 participants of the ongoing ImmuneRACE study, and 1,254 subjects contributed by 6 global collaborators. The sample metadata nearly always contained a de-identified subject ID, COVID-19 status, age in years and sex. Where available, HLA class I and class II types were obtained from metadata supplied by the sample provider rather than from assay-based typing.

TCRbeta CDR3 regions were amplified from genomic DNA by means of the immunoSEQ Assay, a bias-controlled multiplex PCR. Processing in the source paper ran as follows. The number of nucleated cells in each sample was estimated from the amplification of reference gene primers within the assay. To quantify the absolute abundance of each unique TCRbeta CDR3 rearrangement, sequence reads were collapsed and filtered. For each sample, productive Simpson clonality was calculated as the square root of Simpson's diversity index across productive rearrangements. TCRdb provides this immuneACCESS table in a form limited to in-frame rearrangements. Some clones are lacking; in checked studies, under half of them reflect an unresolved V gene, and why the rest are absent is not known. The DNA was the basis for D and trimming; V, J and clone size are from that table. The sample table shows roughly 160,000 clones, and 85% to 95% are seen once. The ten largest clones represent 0.53% of the sample.

The paper's findings and limits, for the study overall: How much clinical and demographic metadata was included differed by source and by participant, and the metadata was provided uncurated.

The receptor was isolated from a man aged 50 to 59 with acute or convalescent COVID-19. Rearrangement joined TRBV20-1 to TRBJ1-2, with the D segment identity uncertain. The sequenced sample consisted of peripheral blood. The DNA sequence reads TGCAGTGCGCTACTAACTTATGGCTACACCTTC. Its protein product is CSALLTYGYTF.